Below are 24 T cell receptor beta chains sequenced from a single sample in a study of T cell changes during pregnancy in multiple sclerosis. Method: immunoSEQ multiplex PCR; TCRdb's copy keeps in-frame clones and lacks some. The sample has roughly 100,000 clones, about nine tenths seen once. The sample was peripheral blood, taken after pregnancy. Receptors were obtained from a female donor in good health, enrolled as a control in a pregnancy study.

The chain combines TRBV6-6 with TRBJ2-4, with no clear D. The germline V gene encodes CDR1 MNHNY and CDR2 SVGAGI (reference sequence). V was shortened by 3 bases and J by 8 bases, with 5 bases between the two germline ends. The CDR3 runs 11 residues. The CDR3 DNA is TGTGCCAGCAGTTATACGGACATTCAGTACTTC. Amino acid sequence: CASSYTDIQYF.

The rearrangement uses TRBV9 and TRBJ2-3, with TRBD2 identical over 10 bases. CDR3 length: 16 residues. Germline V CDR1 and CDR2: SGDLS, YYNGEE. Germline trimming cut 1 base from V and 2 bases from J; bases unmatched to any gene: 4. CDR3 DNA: TGTGCCAGCAGCGTAACTAGCGGGGTCGCCACAGATACGCAGTATTTT. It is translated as CASSVTSGVATDTQYF.

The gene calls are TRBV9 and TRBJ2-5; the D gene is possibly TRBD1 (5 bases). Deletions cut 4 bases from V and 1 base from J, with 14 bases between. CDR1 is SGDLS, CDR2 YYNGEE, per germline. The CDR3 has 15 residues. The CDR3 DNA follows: TGTGCCAGCAGCCCGACAGCAGGAGCCCAAGAGACCCAGTACTTC. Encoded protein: CASSPTAGAQETQYF.

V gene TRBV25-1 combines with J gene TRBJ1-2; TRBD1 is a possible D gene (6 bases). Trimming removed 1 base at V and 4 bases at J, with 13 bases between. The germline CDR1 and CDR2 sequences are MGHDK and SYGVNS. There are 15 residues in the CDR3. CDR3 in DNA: TGTGCCAGCAGTGAATCCCAGGGGATGATCTATGGCTACACCTTC. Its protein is CASSESQGMIYGYTF.

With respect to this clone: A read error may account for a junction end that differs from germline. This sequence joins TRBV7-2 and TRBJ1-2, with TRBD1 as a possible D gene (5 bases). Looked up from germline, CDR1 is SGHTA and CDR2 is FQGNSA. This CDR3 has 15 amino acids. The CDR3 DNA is TGTGCCAGCAGCACCCGGGCAGGGCGCTCCAATCACCCCGGCTTC. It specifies CASSTRAGRSNHPGF.

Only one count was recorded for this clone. The CDR3 reads CASSLGLARTDTQYF. CDR3 bases: TGCGCCAGCAGCCTGGGACTAGCAAGGACAGATACGCAGTATTTT. V usage is TRBV5-1 and J usage is TRBJ2-3, with 9 bases identical to TRBD2. Germline CDR1 SGHRS, CDR2 YFSETQ. There are 15 residues in the CDR3. V gave up 4 bases and J gave up 3 bases; unmatched junction bases: 6.

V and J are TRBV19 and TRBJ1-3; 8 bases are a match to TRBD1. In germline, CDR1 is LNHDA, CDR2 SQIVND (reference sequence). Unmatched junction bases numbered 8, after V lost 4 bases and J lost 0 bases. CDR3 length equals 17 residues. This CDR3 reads CASSTLTGANSGNTIYF. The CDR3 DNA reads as TGTGCCAGTAGTACCTTGACAGGGGCGAACTCTGGAAACACCATATATTTT.

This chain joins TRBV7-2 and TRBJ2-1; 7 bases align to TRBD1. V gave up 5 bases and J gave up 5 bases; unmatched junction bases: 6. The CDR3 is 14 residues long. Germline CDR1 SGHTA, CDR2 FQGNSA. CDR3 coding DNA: TGTGCCAGCAGCCCGGACAGGTTTAACAATGAGCAGTTCTTC. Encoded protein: CASSPDRFNNEQFF.

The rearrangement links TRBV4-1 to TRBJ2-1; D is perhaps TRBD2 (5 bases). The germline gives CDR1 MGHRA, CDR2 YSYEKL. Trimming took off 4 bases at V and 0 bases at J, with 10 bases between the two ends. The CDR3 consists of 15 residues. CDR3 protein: CASSLGVPSYNEQFF. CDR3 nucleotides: TGCGCCAGCAGCCTCGGGGTACCCTCCTACAATGAGCAGTTCTTC.

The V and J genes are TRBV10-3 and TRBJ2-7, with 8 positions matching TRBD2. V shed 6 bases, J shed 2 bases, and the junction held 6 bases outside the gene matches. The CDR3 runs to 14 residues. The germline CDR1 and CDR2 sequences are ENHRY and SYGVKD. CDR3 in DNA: TGTGCCATCAGGGGGAGCGGGGGCACCTACGAGCAGTACTTC. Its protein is CAIRGSGGTYEQYF.

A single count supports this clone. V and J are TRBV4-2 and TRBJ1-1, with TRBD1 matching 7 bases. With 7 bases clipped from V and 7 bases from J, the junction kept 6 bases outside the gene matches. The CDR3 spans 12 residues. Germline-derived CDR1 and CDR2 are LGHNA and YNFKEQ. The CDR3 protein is CASTSGQDEAFF. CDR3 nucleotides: TGTGCCAGCACCTCAGGACAGGATGAAGCTTTCTTT.

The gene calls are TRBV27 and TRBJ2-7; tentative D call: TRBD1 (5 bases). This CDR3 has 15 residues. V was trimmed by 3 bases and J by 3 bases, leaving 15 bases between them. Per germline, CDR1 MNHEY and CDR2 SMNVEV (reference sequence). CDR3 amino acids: CASSFISRADYEQYF. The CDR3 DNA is TGTGCCAGCAGTTTCATTTCCAGGGCCGACTACGAGCAGTACTTC.

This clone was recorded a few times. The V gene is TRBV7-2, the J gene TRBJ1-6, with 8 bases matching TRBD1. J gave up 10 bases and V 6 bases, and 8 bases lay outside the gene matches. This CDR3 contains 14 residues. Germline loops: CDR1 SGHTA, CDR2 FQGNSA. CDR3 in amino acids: CASSPGGAGSPLHF. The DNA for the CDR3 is TGTGCCAGCAGTCCAGGGGGCGCCGGGTCACCCCTCCACTTT.

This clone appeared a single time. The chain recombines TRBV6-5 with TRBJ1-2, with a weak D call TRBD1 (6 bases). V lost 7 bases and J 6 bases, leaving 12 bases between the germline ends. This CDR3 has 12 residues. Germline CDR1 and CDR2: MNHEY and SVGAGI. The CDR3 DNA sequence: TGTGCCAGCACCCAAGGGGGGGATGGCTACACCTTC. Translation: CASTQGGDGYTF.

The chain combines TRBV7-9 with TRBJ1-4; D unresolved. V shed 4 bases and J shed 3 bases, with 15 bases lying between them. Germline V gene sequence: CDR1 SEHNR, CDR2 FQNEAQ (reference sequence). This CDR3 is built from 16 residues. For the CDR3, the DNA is TGTGCCAGCAGCTCGGAACCCGGGGTGGCTAATGAAAAACTGTTTTTT. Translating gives CASSSEPGVANEKLFF.

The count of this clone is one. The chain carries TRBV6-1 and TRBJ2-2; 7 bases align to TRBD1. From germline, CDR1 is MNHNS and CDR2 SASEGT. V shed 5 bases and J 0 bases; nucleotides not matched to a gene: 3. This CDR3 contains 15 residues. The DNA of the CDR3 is TGTGCCAGCAGTTTGACAGGGTCGAACACCGGGGAGCTGTTTTTT. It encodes CASSLTGSNTGELFF.

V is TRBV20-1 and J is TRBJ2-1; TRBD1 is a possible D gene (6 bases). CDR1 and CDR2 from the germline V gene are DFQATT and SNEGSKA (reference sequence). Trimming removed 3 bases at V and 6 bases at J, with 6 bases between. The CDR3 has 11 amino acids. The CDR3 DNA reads TGCAGTGCTAGCAGGGGCAATGAGCAGTTCTTC. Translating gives CSASRGNEQFF.

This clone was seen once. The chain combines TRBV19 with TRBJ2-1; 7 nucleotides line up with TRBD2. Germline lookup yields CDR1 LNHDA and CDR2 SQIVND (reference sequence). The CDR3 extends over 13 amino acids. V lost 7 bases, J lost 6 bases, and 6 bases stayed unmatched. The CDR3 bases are TGTGCCAGTAAGGGGAGGGGACGCAATGAGCAGTTCTTC. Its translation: CASKGRGRNEQFF.

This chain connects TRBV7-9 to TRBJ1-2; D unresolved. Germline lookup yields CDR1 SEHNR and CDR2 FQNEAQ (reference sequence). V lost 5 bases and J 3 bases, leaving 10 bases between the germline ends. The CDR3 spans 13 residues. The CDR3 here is CASSRNQDYGYTF. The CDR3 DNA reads TGTGCCAGCAGCCGGAATCAGGACTATGGCTACACCTTC.

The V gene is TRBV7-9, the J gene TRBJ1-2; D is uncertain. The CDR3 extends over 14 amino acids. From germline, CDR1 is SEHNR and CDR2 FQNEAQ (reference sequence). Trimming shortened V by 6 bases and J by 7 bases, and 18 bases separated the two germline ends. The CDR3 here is CASRPPTSSSGYTF. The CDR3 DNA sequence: TGTGCCAGCAGACCCCCGACTAGTTCTTCTGGCTACACCTTC.

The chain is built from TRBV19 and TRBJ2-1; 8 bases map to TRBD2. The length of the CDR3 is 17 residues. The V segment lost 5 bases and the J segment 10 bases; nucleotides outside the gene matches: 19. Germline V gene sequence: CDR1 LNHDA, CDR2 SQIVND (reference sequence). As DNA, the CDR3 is TGTGCCAGTAGTTTGCGTGCCGGGGGGGCCAGGCCTGGGGAGCAGTTCTTC. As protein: CASSLRAGGARPGEQFF.

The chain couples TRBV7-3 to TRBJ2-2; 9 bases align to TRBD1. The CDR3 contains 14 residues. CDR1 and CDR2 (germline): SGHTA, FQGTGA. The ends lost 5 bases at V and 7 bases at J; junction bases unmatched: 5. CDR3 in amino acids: CASSPGTGHGELFF. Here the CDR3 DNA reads TGTGCCAGCAGCCCCGGGACAGGGCACGGGGAGCTGTTTTTT.

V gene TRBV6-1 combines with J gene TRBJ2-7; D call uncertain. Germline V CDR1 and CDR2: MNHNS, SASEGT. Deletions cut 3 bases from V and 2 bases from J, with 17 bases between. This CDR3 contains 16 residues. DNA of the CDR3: TGTGCCAGCAGTGACATAATAAGGCGGTATACCTACGAGCAGTACTTC. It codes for CASSDIIRRYTYEQYF.

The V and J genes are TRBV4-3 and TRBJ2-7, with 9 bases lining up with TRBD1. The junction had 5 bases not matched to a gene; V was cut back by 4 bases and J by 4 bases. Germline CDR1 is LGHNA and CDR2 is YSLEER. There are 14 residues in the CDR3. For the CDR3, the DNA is TGCGCCAGCAGCCGGGACAGGGACTTTTACGAGCAGTACTTC. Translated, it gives CASSRDRDFYEQYF.